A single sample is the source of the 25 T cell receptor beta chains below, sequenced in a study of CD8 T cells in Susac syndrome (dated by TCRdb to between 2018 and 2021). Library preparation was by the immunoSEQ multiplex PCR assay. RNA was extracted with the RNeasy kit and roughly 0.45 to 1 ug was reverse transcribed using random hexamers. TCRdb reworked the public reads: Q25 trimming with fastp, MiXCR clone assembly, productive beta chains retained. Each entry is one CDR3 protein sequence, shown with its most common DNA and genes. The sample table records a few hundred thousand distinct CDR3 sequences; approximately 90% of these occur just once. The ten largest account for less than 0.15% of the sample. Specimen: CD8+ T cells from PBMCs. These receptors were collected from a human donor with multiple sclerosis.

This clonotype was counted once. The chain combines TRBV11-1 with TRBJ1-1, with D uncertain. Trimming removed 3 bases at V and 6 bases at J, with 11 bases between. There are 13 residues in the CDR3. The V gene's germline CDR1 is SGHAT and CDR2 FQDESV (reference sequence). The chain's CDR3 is CASSFWASAEAFF. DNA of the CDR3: TGTGCCAGCAGCTTCTGGGCGTCGGCTGAAGCTTTCTTT.

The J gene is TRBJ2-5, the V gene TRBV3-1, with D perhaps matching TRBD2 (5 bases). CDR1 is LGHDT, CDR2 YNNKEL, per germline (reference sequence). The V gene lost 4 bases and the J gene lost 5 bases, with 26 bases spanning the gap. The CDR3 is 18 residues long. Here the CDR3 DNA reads TGTGCCAGCAGCCCACCAACAGCCCTAGCCCACCCTGAGGAGACCCAGTACTTC. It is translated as CASSPPTALAHPEETQYF.

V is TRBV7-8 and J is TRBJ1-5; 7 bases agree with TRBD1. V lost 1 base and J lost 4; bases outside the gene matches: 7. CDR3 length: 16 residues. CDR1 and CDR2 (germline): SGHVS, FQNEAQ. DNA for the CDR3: TGTGCCAGCAGCTTAGACCGGGACAGAAGAAATCAGCCCCAGCATTTT. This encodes CASSLDRDRRNQPQHF.

The chain's CDR3 is CASRTTGVTNTEAFF. CDR3 DNA sequence: TGTGCCAGCAGGACAACAGGGGTGACGAACACTGAAGCTTTCTTT. The V gene is TRBV27, the J gene TRBJ1-1, with 7 bases matching TRBD1. The trim removed 6 bases at V and 1 base at J, leaving 8 bases unmatched. Germline CDR1 is MNHEY and CDR2 is SMNVEV (reference sequence). This CDR3 is 15 amino acids long.

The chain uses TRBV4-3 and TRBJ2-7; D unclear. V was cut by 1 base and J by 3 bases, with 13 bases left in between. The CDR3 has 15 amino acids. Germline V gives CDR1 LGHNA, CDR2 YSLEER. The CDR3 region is CASSQGRAMYYEQYF. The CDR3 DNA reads TGCGCCAGCAGCCAAGGAAGGGCCATGTACTACGAGCAGTACTTC.

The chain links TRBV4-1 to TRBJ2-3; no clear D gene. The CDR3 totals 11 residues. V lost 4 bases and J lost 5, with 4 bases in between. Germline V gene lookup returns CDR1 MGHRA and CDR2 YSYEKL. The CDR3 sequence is CASSLRDTQYF. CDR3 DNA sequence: TGCGCCAGCAGCCTAAGAGATACGCAGTATTTT.

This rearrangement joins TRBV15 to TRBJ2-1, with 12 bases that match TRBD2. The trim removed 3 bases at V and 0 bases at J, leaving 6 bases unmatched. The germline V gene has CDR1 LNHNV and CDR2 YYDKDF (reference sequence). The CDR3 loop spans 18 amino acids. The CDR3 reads CATSSGTSGFSSYNEQFF. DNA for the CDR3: TGTGCCACCAGCAGTGGGACTAGCGGGTTCAGCTCCTACAATGAGCAGTTCTTC.

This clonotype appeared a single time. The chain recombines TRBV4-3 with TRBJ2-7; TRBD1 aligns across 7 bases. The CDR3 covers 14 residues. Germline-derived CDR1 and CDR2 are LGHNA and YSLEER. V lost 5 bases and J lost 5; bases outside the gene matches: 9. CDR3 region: CASSVDRVVNEQYF. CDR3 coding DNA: TGCGCCAGCAGCGTCGACAGGGTTGTGAACGAGCAGTACTTC.

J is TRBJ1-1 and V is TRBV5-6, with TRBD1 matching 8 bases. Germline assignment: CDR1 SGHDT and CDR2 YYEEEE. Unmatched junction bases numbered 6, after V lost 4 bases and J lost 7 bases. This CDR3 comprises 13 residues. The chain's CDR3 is CASSEGQVYEAFF. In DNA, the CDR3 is TGTGCCAGCAGCGAGGGACAGGTCTATGAAGCTTTCTTT.

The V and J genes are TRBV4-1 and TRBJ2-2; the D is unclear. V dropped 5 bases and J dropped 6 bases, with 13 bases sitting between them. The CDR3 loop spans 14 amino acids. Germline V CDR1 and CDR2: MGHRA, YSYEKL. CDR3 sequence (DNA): TGCGCCAGCAGCTCCCGATCGATAGCCGGGGAGCTGTTTTTT. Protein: CASSSRSIAGELFF.

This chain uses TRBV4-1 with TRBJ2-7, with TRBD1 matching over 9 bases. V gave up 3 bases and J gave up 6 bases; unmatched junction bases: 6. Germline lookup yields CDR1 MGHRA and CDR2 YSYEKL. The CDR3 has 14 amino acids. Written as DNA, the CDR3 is TGCGCCAGCAGCCAGTGGGACAGGGTAGGCGAGCAGTACTTC. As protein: CASSQWDRVGEQYF.

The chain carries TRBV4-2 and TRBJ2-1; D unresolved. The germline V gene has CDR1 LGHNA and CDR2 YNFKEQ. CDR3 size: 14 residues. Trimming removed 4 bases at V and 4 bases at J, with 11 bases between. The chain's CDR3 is CASSPTDGYNEQFF. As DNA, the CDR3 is TGTGCCAGCAGCCCAACAGACGGGTACAATGAGCAGTTCTTC.

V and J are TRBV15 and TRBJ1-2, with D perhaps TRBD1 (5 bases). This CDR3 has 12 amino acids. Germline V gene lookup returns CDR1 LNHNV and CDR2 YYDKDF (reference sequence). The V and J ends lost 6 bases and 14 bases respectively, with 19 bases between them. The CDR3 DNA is TGTGCCACCAGTCCTCGATACGGGGAGGGGACCTTC. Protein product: CATSPRYGEGTF. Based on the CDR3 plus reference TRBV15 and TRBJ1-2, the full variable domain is DAMVIQNPRYQVTQFGKPVTLSCSQTLNHNVMYWYQQKSSQAPKLLFHYYDKDFNNEADTPDNFQSRRPNTSFCFLDIRSPGLGDTAMYLCATSPRYGEGTFGSGTRLTVV.

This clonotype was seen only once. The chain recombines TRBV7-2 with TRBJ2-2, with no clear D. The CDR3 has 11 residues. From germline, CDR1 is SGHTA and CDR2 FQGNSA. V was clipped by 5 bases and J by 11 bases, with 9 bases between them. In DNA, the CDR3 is TGTGCCAGCAGCCCATCCTCCGAGCTGTTTTTT. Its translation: CASSPSSELFF.

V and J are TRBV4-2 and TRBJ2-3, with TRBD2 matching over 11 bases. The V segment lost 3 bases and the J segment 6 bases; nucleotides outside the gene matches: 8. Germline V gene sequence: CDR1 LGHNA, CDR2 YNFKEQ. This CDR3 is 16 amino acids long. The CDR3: CASSHLLAGEMDTQYF. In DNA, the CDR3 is TGTGCCAGCAGCCACCTACTAGCGGGGGAGATGGATACGCAGTATTTT.

CDR3 nucleotide sequence: TGTGCCAGCAGCCATGAAGAGACCCAGTACTTC. It encodes CASSHEETQYF. J is TRBJ2-5 and V is TRBV7-9; D is unresolved. Germline V gives CDR1 SEHNR, CDR2 FQNEAQ (reference sequence). This CDR3 has 11 residues. V lost 5 bases and J lost 3, with 4 bases in between.

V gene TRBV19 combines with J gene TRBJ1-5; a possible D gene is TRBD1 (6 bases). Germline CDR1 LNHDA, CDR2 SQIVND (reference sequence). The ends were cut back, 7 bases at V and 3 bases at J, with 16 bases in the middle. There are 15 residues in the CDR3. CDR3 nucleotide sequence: TGTGCCAGTACCCAGACCGGACAGCTCAATCAGCCCCAGCATTTT. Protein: CASTQTGQLNQPQHF.

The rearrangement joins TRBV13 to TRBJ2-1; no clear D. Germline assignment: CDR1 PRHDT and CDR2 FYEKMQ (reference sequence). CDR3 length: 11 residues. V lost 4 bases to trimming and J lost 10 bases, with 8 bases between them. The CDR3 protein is CASSSLSEQFF. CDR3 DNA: TGTGCCAGCAGCTCCCTCTCAGAGCAGTTCTTC.

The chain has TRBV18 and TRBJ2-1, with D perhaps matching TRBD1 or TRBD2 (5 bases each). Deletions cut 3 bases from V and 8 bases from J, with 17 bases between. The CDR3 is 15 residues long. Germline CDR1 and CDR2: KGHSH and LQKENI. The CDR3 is CASSPAFYGDDEQFF. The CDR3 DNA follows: TGTGCCAGCTCACCCGCATTTTACGGGGACGATGAGCAGTTCTTC.

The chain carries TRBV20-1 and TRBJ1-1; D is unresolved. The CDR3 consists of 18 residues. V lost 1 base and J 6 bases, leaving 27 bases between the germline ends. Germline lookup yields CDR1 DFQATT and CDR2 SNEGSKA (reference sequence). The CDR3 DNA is TGCAGTGCTAGAGCTCGCCCTGAAGGAACCTTTTTGCTCCCTGAAGCTTTCTTT. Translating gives CSARARPEGTFLLPEAFF.

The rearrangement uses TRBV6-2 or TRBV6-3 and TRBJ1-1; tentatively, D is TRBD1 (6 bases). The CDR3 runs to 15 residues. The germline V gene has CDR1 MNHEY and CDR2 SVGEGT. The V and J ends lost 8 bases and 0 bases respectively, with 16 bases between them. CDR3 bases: TGTGCCAGCGACAACCCGGACAGATTGAACACTGAAGCTTTCTTT. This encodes CASDNPDRLNTEAFF.

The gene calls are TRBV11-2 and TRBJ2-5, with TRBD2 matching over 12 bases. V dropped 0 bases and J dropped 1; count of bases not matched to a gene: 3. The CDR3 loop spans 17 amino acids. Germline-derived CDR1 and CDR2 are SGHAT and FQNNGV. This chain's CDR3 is CASSLELAGGPQETQYF. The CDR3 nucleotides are TGTGCCAGCAGCTTAGAACTAGCGGGGGGACCCCAAGAGACCCAGTACTTC.

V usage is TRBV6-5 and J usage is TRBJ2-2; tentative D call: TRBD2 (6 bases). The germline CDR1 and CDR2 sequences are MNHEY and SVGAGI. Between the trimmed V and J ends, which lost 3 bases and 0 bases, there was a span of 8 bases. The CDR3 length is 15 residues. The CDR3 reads CASSYSGANTGELFF. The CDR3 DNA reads TGTGCCAGCAGTTATAGCGGAGCGAACACCGGGGAGCTGTTTTTT.

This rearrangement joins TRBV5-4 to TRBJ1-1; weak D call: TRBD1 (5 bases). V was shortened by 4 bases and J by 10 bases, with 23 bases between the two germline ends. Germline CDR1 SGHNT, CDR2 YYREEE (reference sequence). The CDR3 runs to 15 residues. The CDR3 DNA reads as TGTGCCAGCAGCCCCTCCGGGCAGGGAGTTTCTGGAGCTTTCTTT. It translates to CASSPSGQGVSGAFF.

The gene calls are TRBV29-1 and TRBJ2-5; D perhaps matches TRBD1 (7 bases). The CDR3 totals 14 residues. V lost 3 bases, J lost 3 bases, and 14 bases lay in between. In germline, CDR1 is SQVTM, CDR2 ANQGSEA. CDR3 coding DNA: TGCAGCGTTGAGCCGGAGGGGGCGGAAGAGACCCAGTACTTC. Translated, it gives CSVEPEGAEETQYF.